What follows are 14 T cell receptor beta chains derived from one specimen sequenced in a study of CD8 T cells in Susac syndrome. RNA in amounts of roughly 0.45 to 1 ug was reverse transcribed with random hexamers. Using its own MiXCR run on the immunoSEQ multiplex PCR reads, TCRdb lists one record per CDR3 protein. The data hold 160,000 or so distinct CDR3 sequences, with 90% to 95% observed a single time. The sequenced sample consisted of CD4+ T cells from PBMCs. All receptors come from a human donor in good health.

This chain joins TRBV20-1 and TRBJ2-3; 8 bases are shared with TRBD2. Losses at the gene ends were 0 bases for V and 0 bases for J; bases not matched to a gene: 5. CDR1 and CDR2 from the germline V gene are DFQATT and SNEGSKA (reference sequence). This CDR3 region has 16 residues. Here the CDR3 reads CSARDNRGGSTDTQYF. The CDR3 nucleotides read TGCAGTGCTAGAGATAACCGCGGGGGGAGCACAGATACGCAGTATTTT.

This clonotype was recorded a few times. The V and J genes are TRBV3-1 and TRBJ1-4; TRBD1 matches 7 bases. The J segment lost 8 bases and the V segment lost 4 bases, leaving 7 bases of the junction unmatched. Germline V gene data show CDR1 as LGHDT and CDR2 as YNNKEL (reference sequence). This CDR3 spans 14 amino acids. The CDR3 nucleotides read TGTGCCAGCAGCCGATCTACAGGGGACGAAAAACTGTTTTTT. Translating it yields CASSRSTGDEKLFF.

The chain carries TRBV29-1 and TRBJ2-7; 9 bases are a match to TRBD1. This CDR3 has 13 residues. V lost 7 bases, J lost 1 base, and 5 bases stayed unmatched. CDR1 and CDR2 (germline): SQVTM, ANQGSEA. This CDR3 is CSAEGTGSYEQYF. The DNA for the CDR3 is TGCAGCGCTGAGGGGACAGGGTCCTACGAGCAGTACTTC.

V gene TRBV4-1 combines with J gene TRBJ2-2, with D possibly TRBD2 on 5 matching bases. From germline, CDR1 is MGHRA and CDR2 YSYEKL. This CDR3 has 17 residues. V was cut by 3 bases and J by 1 base, with 15 bases left in between. CDR3: CASSHPGSGGNTGELFF. The CDR3 bases are TGCGCCAGCAGCCACCCCGGAAGCGGAGGGAACACCGGGGAGCTGTTTTTT.

The CDR3 sequence is CASSPPAGTYEQYF. CDR3 coding DNA: TGTGCCAGCTCACCACCGGCTGGGACCTACGAGCAGTACTTC. The V call is TRBV18, the J call TRBJ2-7, with D unclear. CDR3 length equals 14 residues. The germline V and J ends were trimmed by 0 bases and 2 bases, with 8 bases remaining between them. The germline V gene encodes CDR1 KGHSH and CDR2 LQKENI.

J is TRBJ2-3 and V is TRBV29-1, with D possibly TRBD2 on 7 matching bases. Germline CDR1 reads SQVTM; CDR2 reads ANQGSEA. This CDR3 contains 13 residues. The ends were cut back, 1 base at V and 7 bases at J, with 12 bases in the middle. The CDR3 reads CSVEAGGPHTQYF. CDR3 nucleotide sequence: TGCAGCGTTGAAGCGGGGGGCCCACATACGCAGTATTTT.

This sequence joins TRBV20-1 and TRBJ1-4; unclear D gene. V lost 6 bases to trimming and J lost 0 bases, with 11 bases between them. This CDR3 contains 14 residues. Germline CDR1 reads DFQATT; CDR2 reads SNEGSKA (reference sequence). CDR3 amino acids: CSAPATPTNEKLFF. CDR3 nucleotide sequence: TGCAGTGCGCCGGCGACACCAACTAATGAAAAACTGTTTTTT.

The V and J genes are TRBV6-1 and TRBJ2-2; D is undetermined. Germline V lookup: CDR1 MNHNS, CDR2 SASEGT. With 2 bases removed from V and 4 bases from J, the gap between germline ends came to 8 bases. This CDR3 is 14 amino acids long. The CDR3 region has the DNA TGTGCCAGCAGTGAAATGAGTAGCACCGGGGAGCTGTTTTTT. It codes for CASSEMSSTGELFF.

The V call is TRBV7-2, the J call TRBJ2-7, with 8 bases identical to TRBD2. Germline lookup yields CDR1 SGHTA and CDR2 FQGNSA. The length of the CDR3 is 14 residues. After removal of 5 bases from V and 4 bases from J, the junction contained 7 bases not matched to a gene. As DNA, the CDR3 is TGTGCCAGCAGCCCGGGACTAGGGACGTACGAGCAGTACTTC. It encodes CASSPGLGTYEQYF. Supplemented by reference TRBV7-2 and TRBJ2-7, the full variable domain reads GAGVSQSPSNKVTEKGKDVELRCDPISGHTALYWYRQSLGQGLEFLIYFQGNSAPDKSGLPSDRFSAERTGGSVSTLTIQRTQQEDSAVYLCASSPGLGTYEQYFGPGTRLTVT.

The chain is built from TRBV18 and TRBJ2-2, with D unresolved. V was clipped by 0 bases and J by 2 bases, with 7 bases between them. Germline CDR1 KGHSH, CDR2 LQKENI. The CDR3 is made up of 15 amino acids. Here the CDR3 reads CASSPPSINTGELFF. CDR3 bases: TGTGCCAGCTCACCACCATCTATTAACACCGGGGAGCTGTTTTTT.

CDR3 residues: CAISESGTSGGALGTDTQYF. DNA of the CDR3: TGTGCCATCAGTGAATCCGGGACTAGCGGGGGGGCCTTAGGCACAGATACGCAGTATTTT. This chain links TRBV10-3 with TRBJ2-3; 16 bases agree with TRBD2. Germline values: CDR1 ENHRY, CDR2 SYGVKD. J gave up 1 base and V 3 bases, and 10 bases lay outside the gene matches. The CDR3 is 20 amino acids.

The genes are TRBV5-1 and TRBJ1-5; no clear D. CDR3 size: 13 residues. Per the germline V gene, CDR1 is SGHRS and CDR2 is YFSETQ. V gave up 4 bases and J gave up 3 bases, with 8 bases separating them. CDR3 DNA sequence: TGCGCCAGCAGCACAGATCACAATCAGCCCCAGCATTTT. It specifies CASSTDHNQPQHF.

The V gene is TRBV6-5, the J gene TRBJ1-4; D is perhaps TRBD1 (5 bases). Trimming took 5 bases from V and 8 from J, leaving 12 bases between them. The CDR3 has 13 residues. Germline assignment: CDR1 MNHEY and CDR2 SVGAGI. The CDR3 region has the DNA TGTGCCAGCAGTCGGGGCGGGGGGGAAAAACTGTTTTTT. Amino acid sequence: CASSRGGGEKLFF.

This rearrangement joins TRBV6-4 to TRBJ2-3; 8 bases line up with TRBD1. CDR3 size: 16 residues. The J segment lost 5 bases and the V segment lost 6 bases, leaving 13 bases of the junction unmatched. The germline CDR1 and CDR2 sequences are MRHNA and SNTAGT. CDR3 loop: CASSRPGTGRIDTQYF. CDR3 in DNA: TGTGCCAGCAGCCGCCCCGGGACAGGTCGTATAGATACGCAGTATTTT.